This passage covers 4 T cell receptor beta chains from one sample sequenced in a study of CD8 T cells in ankylosing spondylitis (dated by TCRdb to 2016 to 2017). Library generation was performed with 5' RACE. The sample was run on an Illumina HiSeq 2500. The raw public reads went through TCRdb reprocessing: fastp at Q25, MiXCR clone calling, in-frame beta chains kept. Rows are combined by CDR3 protein, so each entry shows the most common genes and DNA. This sample comprises 200,000 to 250,000 distinct CDR3 sequences, about a sixth of them detected only once. Roughly 46% of the sample is in the top ten clones. The antigens of these receptors remain unknown. Findings and caveats that apply to the study as a whole: Blood from ankylosing spondylitis patients appeared to be characterized by a TCR beta motif composed of several highly homologous amino acid variants.

The sequencing sample was made of blood, either unsorted or a sorted T cell fraction (not recorded which). The receptors derive from a male donor with ankylosing spondylitis.

A few counts support this clonotype. This chain joins TRBV7-9 and TRBJ2-1; perhaps TRBD2 as D (5 bases). Germline V gene data show CDR1 as SEHNR and CDR2 as FQNEAQ (reference sequence). The CDR3 runs 15 residues. V gave up 5 bases and J gave up 8 bases, with 19 bases separating them. This CDR3 is CASSTSLGFGDEQFF. CDR3 nucleotide sequence: TGTGCCAGCAGCACAAGCCTGGGGTTCGGGGATGAGCAGTTCTTC.

This clonotype turned up a few times. The chain carries TRBV3-1 and TRBJ2-7, with 8 bases lining up with TRBD1. The CDR3 has 15 amino acids. CDR1 and CDR2 from the germline V gene are LGHDT and YNNKEL (reference sequence). V dropped 4 bases and J dropped 1; count of bases not matched to a gene: 6. CDR3 in amino acids: CASSPRTGFSYEQYF. As DNA, the CDR3 is TGTGCCAGCAGCCCCCGGACAGGGTTTTCCTACGAGCAGTACTTC.

This clonotype came up a few times. The chain has TRBV4-2 and TRBJ2-1; D possibly corresponds to TRBD1 (5 bases). This CDR3 has 14 amino acids. CDR1 and CDR2 (germline): LGHNA, YNFKEQ. V lost 3 bases to trimming and J lost 6 bases, with 12 bases between them. CDR3 in amino acids: CASSQSQGLNEQFF. In DNA form, the CDR3 reads TGTGCCAGCAGCCAGTCCCAGGGCCTCAATGAGCAGTTCTTC.

This chain joins TRBV5-1 and TRBJ1-3; D ambiguous. The CDR3 runs 15 residues. CDR1 SGHRS and CDR2 YFSETQ come from the germline V gene. V lost 1 base, J lost 3 bases, and 11 bases lay in between. In DNA, the CDR3 is TGCGCCAGCAGCTTGACGGACTGGATTGGAAACACCATATATTTT. Amino acid sequence: CASSLTDWIGNTIYF.